This T cell receptor (beta chain) is from a study of blood T cells in healthy people across ages. General study findings and limits: It was found that TCR beta diversity correlated strongly with the percentage of naive T cells. Roughly linear declines in TCR beta diversity per million T cells occurred with age.

The second PCR ran about 6 to 12 cycles with a sample-barcoded 5' primer and J-beta primers. TCRdb re-derived calls from the 5' RACE reads in MiXCR, one entry per CDR3 protein. This sample yields approximately 2,000,000 distinct CDR3 sequences, of which more than 35% are seen a single time; about 21% belongs to the top ten. With regard to this clonotype: Antigen: not known.

Donors were systemically healthy Caucasian individuals from Russia aged roughly 6 to 100 years. The TCR comes from a human donor in good health. Sample: blood.

This CDR3 is CASSVLTSGGTDTQYF. The DNA of the CDR3 is TGTGCCAGCAGCGTCCTGACTAGCGGGGGCACAGATACGCAGTATTTT. The chain couples TRBV9 to TRBJ2-3; 11 nucleotides match TRBD2. V lost 2 bases, J lost 1 base, and 3 bases stayed unmatched. Germline CDR1 reads SGDLS; CDR2 reads YYNGEE. The CDR3 contains 16 residues.